The source of this T cell receptor beta chain is a study of blood T cell repertoires in COVID-19. Turning to the study itself: The study drew acute and convalescent COVID-19 samples from the United States, Italy and Spain.

This clone was picked up a small number of times. The method was immunoSEQ multiplex PCR; TCRdb's version includes in-frame clones alone and lacks a portion of them. The table shows about 250,000 clones, with 80% to 90% occurring only once. Enrollees, about 18 to 90 years old, lived in about two dozen US areas. This CDR3 has 15 residues. Trimming pared 8 bases from V and 4 bases from J, leaving 20 bases between. Germline V gene lookup returns CDR1 WNHNN and CDR2 SYGVQD (reference sequence). This chain uses TRBV10-1 with TRBJ2-5; D may be TRBD1 (6 bases). The sample was PBMCs or T cells enriched from blood (not recorded which). The sequence derives from a woman aged 18-29 years who had recovered from COVID-19. The CDR3 sequence is CASPPGHTSVETQYF. The CDR3 DNA reads as TGCGCCAGCCCCCCGGGACATACTTCTGTAGAGACCCAGTACTTC.